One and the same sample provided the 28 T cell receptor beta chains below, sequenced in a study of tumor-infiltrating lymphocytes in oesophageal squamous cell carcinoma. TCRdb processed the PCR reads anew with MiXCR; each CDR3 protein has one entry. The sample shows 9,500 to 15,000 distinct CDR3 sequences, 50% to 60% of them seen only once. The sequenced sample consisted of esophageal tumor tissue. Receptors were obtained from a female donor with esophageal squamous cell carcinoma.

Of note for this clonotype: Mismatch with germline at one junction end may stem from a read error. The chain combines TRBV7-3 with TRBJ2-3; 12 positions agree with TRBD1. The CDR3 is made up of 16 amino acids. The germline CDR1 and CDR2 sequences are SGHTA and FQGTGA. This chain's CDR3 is CASSLGTGGNTDTQYF. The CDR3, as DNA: TGTGCTAGCAGCTTGGGGACAGGGGGCAACACAGATACGCAGTATTTT.

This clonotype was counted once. CDR3 DNA: TGTGCCAGCAGCTTAGTGGTCCCGGGTCTCGGGGAGCTGTTTTTT. Residues: CASSLVVPGLGELFF. The rearrangement links TRBV7-8 to TRBJ2-2, with D unclear. The CDR3 covers 15 residues. Germline CDR1 and CDR2: SGHVS and FQNEAQ. V lost 1 base and J 7 bases, leaving 13 bases between the germline ends.

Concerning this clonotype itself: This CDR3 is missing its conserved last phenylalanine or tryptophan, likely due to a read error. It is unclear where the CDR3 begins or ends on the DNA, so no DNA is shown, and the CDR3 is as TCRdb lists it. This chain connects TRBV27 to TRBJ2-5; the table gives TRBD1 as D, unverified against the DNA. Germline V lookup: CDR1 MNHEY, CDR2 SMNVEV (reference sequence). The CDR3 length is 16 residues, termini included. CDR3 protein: CASSPQGAGYGYTFGS.

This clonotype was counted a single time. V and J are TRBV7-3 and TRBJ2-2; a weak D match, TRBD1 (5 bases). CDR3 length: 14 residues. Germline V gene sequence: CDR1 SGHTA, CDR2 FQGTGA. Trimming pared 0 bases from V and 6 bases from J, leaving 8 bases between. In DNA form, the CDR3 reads TGTGCCAGCAGCTTAACCCCAGGGCCCGGGGAGCTGTTTTTT. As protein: CASSLTPGPGELFF.

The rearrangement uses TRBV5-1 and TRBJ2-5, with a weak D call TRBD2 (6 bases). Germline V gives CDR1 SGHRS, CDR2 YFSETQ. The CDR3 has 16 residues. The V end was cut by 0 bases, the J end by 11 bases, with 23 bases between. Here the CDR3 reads CASSLGLATSTDTQYF. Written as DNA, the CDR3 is TGCGCCAGCAGCTTGGGGCTAGCAACTAGCACAGATACGCAGTACTTC. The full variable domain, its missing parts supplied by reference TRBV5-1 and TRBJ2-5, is KAGVTQTPRYLIKTRGQQVTLSCSPISGHRSVSWYQQTPGQGLQFLFEYFSETQRNKGNFPGRFSGRQFSNSRSEMNVSTLELGDSALYLCASSLGLATSTDTQYFGPGTRLLVL.

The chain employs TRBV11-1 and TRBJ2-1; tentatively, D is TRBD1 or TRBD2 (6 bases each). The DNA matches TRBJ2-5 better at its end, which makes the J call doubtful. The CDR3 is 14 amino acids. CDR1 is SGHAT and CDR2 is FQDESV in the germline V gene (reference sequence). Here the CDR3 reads CASRTQGAGETQYF. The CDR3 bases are TGTGCCAGCAGAACACAGGGTGCGGGGGAGACCCAGTACTTC.

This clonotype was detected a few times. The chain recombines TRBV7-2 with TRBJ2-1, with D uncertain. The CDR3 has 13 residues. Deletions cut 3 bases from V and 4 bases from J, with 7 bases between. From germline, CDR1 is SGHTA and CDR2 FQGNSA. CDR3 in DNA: TGTGCCAGCAGCTTGGACGGTTACAATGAGCAGTTCTTC. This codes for CASSLDGYNEQFF.

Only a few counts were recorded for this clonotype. The DNA of the CDR3 is TGTGCCAGCAGTGAAGCGTTCGGGACAACCCAAGAGACCCAGTACTTC. Its translation: CASSEAFGTTQETQYF. This chain connects TRBV6-1 to TRBJ2-5; D is possibly TRBD1 (6 bases). The germline V and J ends were trimmed by 0 bases and 1 base, with 12 bases remaining between them. The CDR3 is 16 amino acids. Germline V gives CDR1 MNHNS, CDR2 SASEGT.

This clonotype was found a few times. The CDR3 nucleotides read TGTGCCAGCAGCCTTACAGGGACTAGAGAGACCCAGTACTTC. This encodes CASSLTGTRETQYF. This chain connects TRBV7-9 to TRBJ2-5, with 8 bases aligning to TRBD2. The CDR3 covers 14 residues. J lost 4 bases, V lost 5 bases, and 6 bases had no gene match. Germline CDR1 is SEHNR and CDR2 is FQNEAQ (reference sequence).

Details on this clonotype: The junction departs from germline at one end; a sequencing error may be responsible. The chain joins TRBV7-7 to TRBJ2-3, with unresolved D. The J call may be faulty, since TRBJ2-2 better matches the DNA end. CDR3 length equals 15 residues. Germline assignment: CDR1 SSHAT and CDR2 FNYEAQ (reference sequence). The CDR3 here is CASSLDGANTGELFF. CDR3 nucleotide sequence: TGTGCTAGCAGCTTGGACGGAGCGAACACCGGGGAGCTGTTTTTT.

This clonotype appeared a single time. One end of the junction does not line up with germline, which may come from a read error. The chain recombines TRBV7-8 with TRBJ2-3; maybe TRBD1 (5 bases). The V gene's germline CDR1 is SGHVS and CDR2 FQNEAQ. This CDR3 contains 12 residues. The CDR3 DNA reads TGTGCCAGCAGAACAGGACCCTACGAGCAGTTCTTT. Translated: CASRTGPYEQFF.

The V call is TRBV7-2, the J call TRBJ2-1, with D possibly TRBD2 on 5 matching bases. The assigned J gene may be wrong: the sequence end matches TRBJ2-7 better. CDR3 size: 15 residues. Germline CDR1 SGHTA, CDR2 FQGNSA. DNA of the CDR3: TGTGCCAGCAGCTACCCTGAGGGATCAGGCTACGAGCAGTACTTC. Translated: CASSYPEGSGYEQYF.

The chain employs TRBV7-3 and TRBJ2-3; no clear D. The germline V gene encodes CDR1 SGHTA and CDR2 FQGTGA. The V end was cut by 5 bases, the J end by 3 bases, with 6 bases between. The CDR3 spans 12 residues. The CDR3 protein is CASSGETDTQYF. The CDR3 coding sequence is TGTGCCAGCAGCGGAGAGACAGATACGCAGTATTTT.

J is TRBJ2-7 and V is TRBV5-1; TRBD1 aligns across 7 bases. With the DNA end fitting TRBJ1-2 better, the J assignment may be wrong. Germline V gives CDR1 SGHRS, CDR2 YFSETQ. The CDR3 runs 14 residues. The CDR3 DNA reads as TGCGCCAGCAGCCGACAGGGCCGGGACTATGGCTACACCTTC. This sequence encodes CASSRQGRDYGYTF.

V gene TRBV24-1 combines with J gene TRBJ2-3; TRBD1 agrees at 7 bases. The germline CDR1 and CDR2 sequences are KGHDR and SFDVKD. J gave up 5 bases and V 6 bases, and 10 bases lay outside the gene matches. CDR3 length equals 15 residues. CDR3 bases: TGTGCCACCAGTAGGGGAGAACAGGGGAAAGATACGCAGTATTTT. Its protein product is CATSRGEQGKDTQYF.

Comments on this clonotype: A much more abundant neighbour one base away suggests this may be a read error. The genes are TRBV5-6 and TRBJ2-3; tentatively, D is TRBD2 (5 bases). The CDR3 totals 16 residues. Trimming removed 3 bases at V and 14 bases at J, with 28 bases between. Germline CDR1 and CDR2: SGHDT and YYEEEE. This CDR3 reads CASSSLTGKYTGELYF. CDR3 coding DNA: TGTGCCAGCAGCTCACTAACCGGGAAGTACACCGGGGAGCTGTATTTT. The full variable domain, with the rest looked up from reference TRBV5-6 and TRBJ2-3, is DAGVTQSPTHLIKTRGQQVTLRCSPKSGHDTVSWYQQALGQGPQFIFQYYEEEERQRGNFPDRFSGHQFPNYSSELNVNALLLGDSALYLCASSSLTGKYTGELYFGPGTRLTVL.

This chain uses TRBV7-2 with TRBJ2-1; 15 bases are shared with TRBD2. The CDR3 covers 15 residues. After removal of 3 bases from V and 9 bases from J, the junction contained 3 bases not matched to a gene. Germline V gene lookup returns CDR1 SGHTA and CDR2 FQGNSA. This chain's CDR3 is CASSFGLAGGGEQFF. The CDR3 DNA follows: TGTGCCAGCAGCTTTGGACTAGCGGGAGGGGGTGAGCAGTTCTTC.

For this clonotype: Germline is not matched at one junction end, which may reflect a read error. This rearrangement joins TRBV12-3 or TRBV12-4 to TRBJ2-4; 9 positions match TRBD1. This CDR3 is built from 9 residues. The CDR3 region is CASSFGTGF. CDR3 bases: TGTGCCAGCAGTTTCGGGACAGGGTTT.

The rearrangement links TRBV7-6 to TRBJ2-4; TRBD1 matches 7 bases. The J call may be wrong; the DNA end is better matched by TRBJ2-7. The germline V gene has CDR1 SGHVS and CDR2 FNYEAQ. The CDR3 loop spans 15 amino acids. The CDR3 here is CASSSRWGTAYEQYF. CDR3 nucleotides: TGTGCCAGCAGCTCTCGTTGGGGGACAGCCTACGAGCAGTACTTC.

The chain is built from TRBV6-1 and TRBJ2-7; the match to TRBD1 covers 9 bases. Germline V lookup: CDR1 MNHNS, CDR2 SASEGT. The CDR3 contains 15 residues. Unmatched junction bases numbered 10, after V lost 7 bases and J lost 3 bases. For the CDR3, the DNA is TGTGCCAGCATCGGAACAGGGGGCAAAAACTACGAGCAGTACTTC. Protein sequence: CASIGTGGKNYEQYF.

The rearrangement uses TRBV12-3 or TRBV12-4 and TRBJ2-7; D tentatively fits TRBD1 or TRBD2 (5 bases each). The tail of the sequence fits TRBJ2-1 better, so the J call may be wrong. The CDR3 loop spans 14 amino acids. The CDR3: CASESGRSYNEQFF. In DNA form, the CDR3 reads TGTGCCAGCGAATCGGGACGGTCCTACAATGAGCAGTTCTTC.

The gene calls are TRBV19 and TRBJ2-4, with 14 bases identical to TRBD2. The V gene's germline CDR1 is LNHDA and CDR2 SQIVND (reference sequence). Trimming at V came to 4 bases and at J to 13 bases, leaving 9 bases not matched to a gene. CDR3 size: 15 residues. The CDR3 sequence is CASSTGTSGSNEQYF. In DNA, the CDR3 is TGTGCCAGTAGTACCGGGACTAGCGGGAGCAATGAGCAGTACTTC.

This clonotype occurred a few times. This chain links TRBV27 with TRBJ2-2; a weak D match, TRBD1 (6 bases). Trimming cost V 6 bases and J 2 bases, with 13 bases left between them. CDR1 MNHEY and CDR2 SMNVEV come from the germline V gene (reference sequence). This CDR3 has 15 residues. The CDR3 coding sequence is TGTGCCAGCAGCAGATCGGACAGAAACACCGGGGAGCTGTTTTTT. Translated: CASSRSDRNTGELFF.

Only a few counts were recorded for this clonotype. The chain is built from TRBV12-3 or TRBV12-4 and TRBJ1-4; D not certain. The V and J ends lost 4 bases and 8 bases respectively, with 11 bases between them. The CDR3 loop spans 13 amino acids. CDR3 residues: CASSWREREKLFF. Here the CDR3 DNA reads TGTGCCAGCAGTTGGAGGGAGAGGGAAAAACTGTTTTTT.

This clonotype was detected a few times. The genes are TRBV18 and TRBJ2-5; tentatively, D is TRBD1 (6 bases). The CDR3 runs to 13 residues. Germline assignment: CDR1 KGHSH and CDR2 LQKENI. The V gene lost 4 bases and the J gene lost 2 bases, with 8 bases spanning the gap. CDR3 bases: TGTGCCAGCTCACGAGGGGGTCAAGAGACCCAGTACTTC. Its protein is CASSRGGQETQYF.

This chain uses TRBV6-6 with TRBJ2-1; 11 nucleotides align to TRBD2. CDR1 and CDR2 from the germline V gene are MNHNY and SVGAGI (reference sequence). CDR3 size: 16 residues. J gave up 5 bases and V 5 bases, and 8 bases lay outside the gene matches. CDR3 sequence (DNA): TGTGCCAGCAGTGGGGCTAGCGGGAGGCGGGACAATGAGCAGTTCTTC. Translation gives CASSGASGRRDNEQFF.

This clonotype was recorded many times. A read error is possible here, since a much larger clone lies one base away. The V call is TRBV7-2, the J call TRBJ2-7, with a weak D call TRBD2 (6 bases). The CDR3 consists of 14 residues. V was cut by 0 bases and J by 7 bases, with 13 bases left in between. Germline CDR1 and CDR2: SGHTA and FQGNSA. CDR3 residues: CASSLATSINEQYF. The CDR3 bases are TGTGCCAGCAGCTTAGCCACTAGCATAAATGAGCAGTACTTC. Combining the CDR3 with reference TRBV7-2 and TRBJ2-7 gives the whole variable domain GAGVSQSPSNKVTEKGKDVELRCDPISGHTALYWYRQSLGQGLEFLIYFQGNSAPDKSGLPSDRFSAERTGGSVSTLTIQRTQQEDSAVYLCASSLATSINEQYFGPGTRLTVT.

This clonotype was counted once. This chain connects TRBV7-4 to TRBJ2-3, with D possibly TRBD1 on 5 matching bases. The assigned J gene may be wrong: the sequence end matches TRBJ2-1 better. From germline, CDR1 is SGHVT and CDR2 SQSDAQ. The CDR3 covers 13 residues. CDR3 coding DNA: TGTGCCAGCAGCTTTGCAGGGAAACATGAGCAGTTCTTC. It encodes CASSFAGKHEQFF.